This T cell receptor beta chain was captured in a study of post-analysis software for immune sequencing data. Study context: Relapsing-remitting, secondary progressive and progressive-relapsing courses of multiple sclerosis were included.

Worth noting for this clonotype: The antigen is not known.

Unique-molecular-identifier-tagged TCR beta cDNA libraries were used. TCRdb called the PCR reads again in MiXCR, with one record for every CDR3 protein. There are hundreds of thousands of distinct CDR3 sequences in the sample; about 32% occur only once, and around 0.56% lies in the top ten. Per germline, CDR1 SGDLS and CDR2 YYNGEE. The CDR3 spans 15 residues. Trimming stripped 0 bases from V and 4 bases from J, with 13 bases between. Study outcomes and limitations: Comparison of patients with controls showed five TRBV segments more frequent in patients, TRBV5-6, TRBV5-1 and TRBV20-1 among them. Significantly decreased normalized Chao1 diversity was recorded for multiple sclerosis patients relative to controls.

V usage is TRBV9 and J usage is TRBJ2-5; TRBD1 might be the D (5 bases). The clonotype was recovered from a girl aged 10 to 17 with multiple sclerosis. Specimen: blood. CDR3 amino acids: CASSVGTSLAETQYF. In DNA, the CDR3 is TGTGCCAGCAGCGTAGGGACAAGTCTCGCAGAGACCCAGTACTTC.